These 8 T cell receptor beta chains share one sample of origin, sequenced in a study of blood T cells in healthy people across ages (dated by TCRdb to the mid-2010s). Libraries were built with 5' RACE. The data were produced on an Illumina HiSeq 2500. A second roughly 6 to 11 cycle PCR used a sample-barcoded 5' primer and a J-beta primer mix. TCRdb reanalyzed the raw reads on its own, using fastp at Q25 for trimming and MiXCR for clone calling, and kept in-frame beta chains. Each entry is one CDR3 protein sequence, shown with its most common DNA and genes. The sample table records some 700,000 distinct CDR3 sequences; 20% to 25% of these occur just once. Roughly a fifth of the sample lies in the top ten. Input material: blood. The receptors come from a man between 65 and 85 years old in good health.

V gene TRBV7-2 combines with J gene TRBJ2-5; 10 bases align to TRBD2. The J call is doubtful: the DNA matches TRBJ2-7 better. CDR3 length equals 15 residues. CDR1 and CDR2 from the germline V gene are SGHTA and FQGNSA. CDR3 loop: CASSFSSSGSYEQYV. The CDR3 DNA sequence: TGTGCCAGCAGCTTTTCGTCTAGCGGGAGTTACGAGCAGTACGTC.

This clonotype has a handful of counts. V and J are TRBV20-1 and TRBJ2-5, with TRBD2 matching 9 bases. The J call may be incorrect, as the DNA end agrees better with TRBJ2-7. The CDR3 loop spans 13 amino acids. Germline CDR1 DFQATT, CDR2 SNEGSKA (reference sequence). The chain's CDR3 is CSARMAGGFEQYV. As DNA, the CDR3 is TGCAGTGCTAGAATGGCGGGAGGGTTCGAGCAGTACGTC.

The chain joins TRBV28 to TRBJ1-3; the D is unclear. Germline CDR1 and CDR2: MDHEN and SYDVKM. The CDR3 is 15 residues long. V lost 0 bases and J 3 bases, leaving 9 bases between the germline ends. CDR3: CASSLWGFDGNTIYF. Here the CDR3 DNA reads TGTGCCAGCAGTTTATGGGGGTTTGATGGAAACACCATATATTTT.

This clonotype was seen only a few times. The genes are TRBV20-1 and TRBJ1-1; D is unresolved. V lost 4 bases to trimming and J lost 9 bases, with 15 bases between them. This CDR3 region has 12 residues. Per germline, CDR1 DFQATT and CDR2 SNEGSKA (reference sequence). The CDR3 is CSANPRESQAFF. In nucleotides, the CDR3 is TGCAGTGCTAACCCCCGGGAGTCTCAAGCTTTCTTT.

This chain connects TRBV28 to TRBJ2-4, with TRBD2 matching 9 bases. Per germline, CDR1 MDHEN and CDR2 SYDVKM. CDR3 length: 15 residues. Losses at the gene ends were 5 bases for V and 3 bases for J; bases not matched to a gene: 5. The CDR3 reads CASSAGGQSKNIQYF. In DNA, the CDR3 is TGTGCCAGCAGTGCGGGGGGGCAAAGCAAAAACATTCAGTACTTC.

The chain recombines TRBV20-1 with TRBJ2-5; D is unresolved. V was shortened by 0 bases and J by 5 bases, with 7 bases between the two germline ends. This CDR3 spans 12 amino acids. Germline V gives CDR1 DFQATT, CDR2 SNEGSKA (reference sequence). The CDR3 DNA follows: TGCAGTGCTAGAGACAGGCGGGAGACCCAGTACTTC. Translating gives CSARDRRETQYF.

This clonotype was counted a few times. Germline and junction disagree at one end, which may indicate a read error. V is TRBV7-3 and J is TRBJ2-1; TRBD2 agrees at 8 bases. The CDR3 runs 15 residues. CDR1 and CDR2 from the germline V gene are SGHTA and FQGTGA. The CDR3 nucleotides read TGTGCCTGCAGCTTAACCCGGGGGGGTTACAATGAGCAGTTCTTC. It is translated as CACSLTRGGYNEQFF.

Here the CDR3 DNA reads TGTGCCAGCAGTCCAACAGGGCGACGGGTGGAGACCCAGTACTTC. The encoded protein is CASSPTGRRVETQYF. The chain is built from TRBV27 and TRBJ2-5, with D tentatively TRBD1 (6 bases). Germline CDR1 MNHEY, CDR2 SMNVEV (reference sequence). V gave up 5 bases and J gave up 5 bases, with 18 bases separating them. The CDR3 spans 15 residues.